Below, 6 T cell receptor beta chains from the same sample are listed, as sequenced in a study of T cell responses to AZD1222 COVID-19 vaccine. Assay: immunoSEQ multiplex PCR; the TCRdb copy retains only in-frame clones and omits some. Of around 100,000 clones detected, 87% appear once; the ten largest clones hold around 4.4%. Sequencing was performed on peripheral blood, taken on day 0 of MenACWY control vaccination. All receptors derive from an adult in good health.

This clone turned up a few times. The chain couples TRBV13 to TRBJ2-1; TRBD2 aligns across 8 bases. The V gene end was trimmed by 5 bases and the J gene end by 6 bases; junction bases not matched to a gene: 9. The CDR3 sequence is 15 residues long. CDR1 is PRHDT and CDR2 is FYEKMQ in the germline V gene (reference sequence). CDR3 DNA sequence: TGTGCCAGCAGCCCGATACTAGCGGCCACCAATGAGCAGTTCTTC. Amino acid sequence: CASSPILAATNEQFF.

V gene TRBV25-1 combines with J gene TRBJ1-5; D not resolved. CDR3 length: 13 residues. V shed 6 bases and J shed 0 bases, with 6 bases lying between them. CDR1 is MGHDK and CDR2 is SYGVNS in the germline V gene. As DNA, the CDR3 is TGTGCCAGCAGCGCTTATAGCAATCAGCCCCAGCATTTT. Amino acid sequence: CASSAYSNQPQHF.

The CDR3 protein is CASSLAPTHRSSYEQYF. As DNA, the CDR3 is TGTGCCAGCAGCTTAGCCCCTACCCATCGCAGCTCCTACGAGCAGTACTTC. The rearrangement uses TRBV7-9 and TRBJ2-7; D uncertain. V shed 0 bases and J shed 0 bases, with 15 bases lying between them. CDR1 is SEHNR and CDR2 is FQNEAQ in the germline V gene (reference sequence). This CDR3 has 17 residues.

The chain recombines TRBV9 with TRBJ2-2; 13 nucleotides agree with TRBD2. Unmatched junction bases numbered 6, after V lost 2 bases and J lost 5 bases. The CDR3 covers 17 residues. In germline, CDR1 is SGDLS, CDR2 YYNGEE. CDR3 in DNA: TGTGCCAGCAGCGTGACTAGCGGGGGGCCTTGGACCGGGGAGCTGTTTTTT. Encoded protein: CASSVTSGGPWTGELFF.

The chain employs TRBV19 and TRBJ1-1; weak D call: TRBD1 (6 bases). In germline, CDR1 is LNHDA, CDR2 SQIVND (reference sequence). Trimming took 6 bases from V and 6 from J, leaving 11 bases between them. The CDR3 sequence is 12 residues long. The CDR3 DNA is TGTGCCAGTAGGGACAGAATTGCTGAAGCTTTCTTT. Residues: CASRDRIAEAFF.

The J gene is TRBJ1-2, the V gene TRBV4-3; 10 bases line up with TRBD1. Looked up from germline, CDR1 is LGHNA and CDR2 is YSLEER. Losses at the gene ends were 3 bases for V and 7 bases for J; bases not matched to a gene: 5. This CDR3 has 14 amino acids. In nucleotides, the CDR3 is TGCGCCAGCAGCCAGGACAGGGGGATCGGTGGCTACACCTTC. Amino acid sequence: CASSQDRGIGGYTF.